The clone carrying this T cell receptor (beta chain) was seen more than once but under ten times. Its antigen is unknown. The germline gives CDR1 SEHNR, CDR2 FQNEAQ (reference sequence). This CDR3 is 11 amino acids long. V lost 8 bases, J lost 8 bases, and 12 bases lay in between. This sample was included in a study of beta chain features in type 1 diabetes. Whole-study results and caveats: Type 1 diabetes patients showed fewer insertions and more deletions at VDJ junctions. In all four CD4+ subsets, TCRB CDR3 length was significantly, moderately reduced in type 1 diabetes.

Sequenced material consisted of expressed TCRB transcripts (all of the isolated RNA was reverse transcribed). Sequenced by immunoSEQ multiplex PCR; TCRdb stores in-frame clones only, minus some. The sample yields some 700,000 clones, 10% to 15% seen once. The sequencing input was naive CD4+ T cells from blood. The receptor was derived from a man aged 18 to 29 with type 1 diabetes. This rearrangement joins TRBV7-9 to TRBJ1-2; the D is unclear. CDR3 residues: CASATSGGYTF. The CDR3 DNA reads TGTGCCAGCGCCACCTCCGGGGGCTACACCTTC. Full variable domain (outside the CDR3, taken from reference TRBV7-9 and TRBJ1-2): DTGVSQNPRHKITKRGQNVTFRCDPISEHNRLYWYRQTLGQGPEFLTYFQNEAQLEKSRLLSDRFSAERPKGSFSTLEIQRTEQGDSAMYLCASATSGGYTFGSGTRLTVV.